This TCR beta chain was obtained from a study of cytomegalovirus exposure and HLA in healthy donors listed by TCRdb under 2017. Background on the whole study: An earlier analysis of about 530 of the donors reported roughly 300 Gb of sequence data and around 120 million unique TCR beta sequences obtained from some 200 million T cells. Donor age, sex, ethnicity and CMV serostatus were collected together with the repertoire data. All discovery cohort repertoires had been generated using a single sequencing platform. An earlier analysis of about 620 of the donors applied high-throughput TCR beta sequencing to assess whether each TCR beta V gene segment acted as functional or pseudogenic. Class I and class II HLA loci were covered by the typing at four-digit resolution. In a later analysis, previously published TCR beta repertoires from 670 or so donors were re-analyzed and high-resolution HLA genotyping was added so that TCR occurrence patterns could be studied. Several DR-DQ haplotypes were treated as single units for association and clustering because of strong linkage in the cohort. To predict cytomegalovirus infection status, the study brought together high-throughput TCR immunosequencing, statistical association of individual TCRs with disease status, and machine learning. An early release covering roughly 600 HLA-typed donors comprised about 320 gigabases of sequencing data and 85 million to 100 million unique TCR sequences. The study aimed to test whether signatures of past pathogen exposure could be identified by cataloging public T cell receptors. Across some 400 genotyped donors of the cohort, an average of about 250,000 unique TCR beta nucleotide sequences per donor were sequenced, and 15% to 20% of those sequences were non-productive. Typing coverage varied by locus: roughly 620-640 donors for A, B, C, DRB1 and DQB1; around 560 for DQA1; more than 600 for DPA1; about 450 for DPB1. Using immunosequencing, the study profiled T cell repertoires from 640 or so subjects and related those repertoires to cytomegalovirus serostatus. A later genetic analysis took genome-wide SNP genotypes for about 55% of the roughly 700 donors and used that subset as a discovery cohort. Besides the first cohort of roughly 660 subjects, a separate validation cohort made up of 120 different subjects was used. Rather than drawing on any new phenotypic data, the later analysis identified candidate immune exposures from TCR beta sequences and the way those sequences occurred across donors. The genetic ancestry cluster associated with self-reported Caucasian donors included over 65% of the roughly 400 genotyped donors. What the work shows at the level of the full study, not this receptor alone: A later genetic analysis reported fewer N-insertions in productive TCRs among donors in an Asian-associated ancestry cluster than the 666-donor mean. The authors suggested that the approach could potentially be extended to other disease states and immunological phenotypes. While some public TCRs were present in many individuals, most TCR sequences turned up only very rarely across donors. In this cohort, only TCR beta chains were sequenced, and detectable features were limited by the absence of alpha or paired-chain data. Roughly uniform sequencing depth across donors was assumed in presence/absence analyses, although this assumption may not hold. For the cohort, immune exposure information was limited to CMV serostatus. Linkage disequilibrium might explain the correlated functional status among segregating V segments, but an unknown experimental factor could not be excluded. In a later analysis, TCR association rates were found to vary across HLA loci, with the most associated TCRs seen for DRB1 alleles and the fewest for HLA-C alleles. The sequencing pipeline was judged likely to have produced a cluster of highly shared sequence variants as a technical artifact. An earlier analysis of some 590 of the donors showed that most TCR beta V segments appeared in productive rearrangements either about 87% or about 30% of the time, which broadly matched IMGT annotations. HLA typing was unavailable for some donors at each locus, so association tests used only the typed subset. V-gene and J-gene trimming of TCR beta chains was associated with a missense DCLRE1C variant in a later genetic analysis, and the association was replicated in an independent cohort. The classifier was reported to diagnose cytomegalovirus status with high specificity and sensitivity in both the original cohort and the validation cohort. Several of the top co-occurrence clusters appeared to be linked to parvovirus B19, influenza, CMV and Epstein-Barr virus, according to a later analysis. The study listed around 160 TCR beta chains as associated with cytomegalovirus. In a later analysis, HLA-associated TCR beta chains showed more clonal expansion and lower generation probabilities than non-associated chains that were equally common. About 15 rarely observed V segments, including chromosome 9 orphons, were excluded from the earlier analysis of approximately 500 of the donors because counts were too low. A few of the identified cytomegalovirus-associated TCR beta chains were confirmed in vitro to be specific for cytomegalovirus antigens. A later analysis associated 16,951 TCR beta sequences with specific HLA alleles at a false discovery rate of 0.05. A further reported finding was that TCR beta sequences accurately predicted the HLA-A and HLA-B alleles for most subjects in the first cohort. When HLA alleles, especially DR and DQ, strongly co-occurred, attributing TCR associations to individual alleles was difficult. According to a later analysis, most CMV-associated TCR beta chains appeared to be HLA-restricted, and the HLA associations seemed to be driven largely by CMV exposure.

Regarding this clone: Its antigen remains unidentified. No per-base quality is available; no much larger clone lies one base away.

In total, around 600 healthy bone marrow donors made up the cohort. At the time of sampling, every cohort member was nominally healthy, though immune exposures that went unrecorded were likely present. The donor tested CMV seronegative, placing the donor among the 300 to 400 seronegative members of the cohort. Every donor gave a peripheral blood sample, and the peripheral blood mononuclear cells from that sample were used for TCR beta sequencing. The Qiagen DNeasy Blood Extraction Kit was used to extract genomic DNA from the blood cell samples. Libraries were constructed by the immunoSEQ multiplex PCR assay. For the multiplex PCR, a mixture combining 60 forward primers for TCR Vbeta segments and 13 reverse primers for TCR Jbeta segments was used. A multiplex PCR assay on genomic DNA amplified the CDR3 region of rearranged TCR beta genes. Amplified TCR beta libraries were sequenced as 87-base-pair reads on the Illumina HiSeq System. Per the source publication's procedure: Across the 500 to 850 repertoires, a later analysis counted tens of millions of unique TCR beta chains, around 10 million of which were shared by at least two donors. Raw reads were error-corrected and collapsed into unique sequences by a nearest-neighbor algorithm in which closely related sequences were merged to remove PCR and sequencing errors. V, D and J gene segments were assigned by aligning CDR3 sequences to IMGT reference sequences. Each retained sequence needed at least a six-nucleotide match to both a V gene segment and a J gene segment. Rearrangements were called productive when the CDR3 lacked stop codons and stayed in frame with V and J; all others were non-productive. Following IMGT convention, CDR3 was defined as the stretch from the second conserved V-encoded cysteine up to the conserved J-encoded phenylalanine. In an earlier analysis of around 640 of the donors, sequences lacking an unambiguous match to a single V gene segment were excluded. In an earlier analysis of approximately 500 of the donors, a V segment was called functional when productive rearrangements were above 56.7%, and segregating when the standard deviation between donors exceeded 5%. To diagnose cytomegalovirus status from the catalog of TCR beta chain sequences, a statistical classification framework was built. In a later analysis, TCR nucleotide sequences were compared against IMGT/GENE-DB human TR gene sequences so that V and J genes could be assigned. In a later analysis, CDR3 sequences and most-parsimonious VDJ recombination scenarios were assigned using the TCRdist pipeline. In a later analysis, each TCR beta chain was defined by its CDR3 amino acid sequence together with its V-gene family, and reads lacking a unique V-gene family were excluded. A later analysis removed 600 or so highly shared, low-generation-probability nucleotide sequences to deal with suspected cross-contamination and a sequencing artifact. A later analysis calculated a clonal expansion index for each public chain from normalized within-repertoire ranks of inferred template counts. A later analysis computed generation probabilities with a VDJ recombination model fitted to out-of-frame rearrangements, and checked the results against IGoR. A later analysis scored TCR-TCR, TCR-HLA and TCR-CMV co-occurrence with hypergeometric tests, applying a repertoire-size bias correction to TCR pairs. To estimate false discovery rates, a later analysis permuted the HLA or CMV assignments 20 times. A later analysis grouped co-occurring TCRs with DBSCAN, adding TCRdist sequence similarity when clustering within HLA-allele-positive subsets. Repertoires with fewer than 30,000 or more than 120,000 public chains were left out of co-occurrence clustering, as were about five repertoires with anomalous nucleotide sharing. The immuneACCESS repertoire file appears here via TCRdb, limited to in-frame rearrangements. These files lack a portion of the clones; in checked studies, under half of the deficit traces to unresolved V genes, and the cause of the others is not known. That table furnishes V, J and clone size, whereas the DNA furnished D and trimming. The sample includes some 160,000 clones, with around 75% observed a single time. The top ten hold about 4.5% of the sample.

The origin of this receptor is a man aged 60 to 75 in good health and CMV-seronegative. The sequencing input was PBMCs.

The CDR3 protein: CASSFSDRGNNEQYF. The bases read TGTGCCAGCAGCTTCTCCGACAGGGGTAACAACGAGCAGTACTTC. Rearrangement joined TRBV7-9 to TRBJ2-7, with 8 bases aligning to TRBD1. From its cysteine to its phenylalanine, the CDR3 spans 15 amino acids. Just CDR3 DNA is preserved here, 45 bases in frame from base 1. From V the trimming removes 3 bases and from J it removes 5 bases, while the gene matches leave 9 bases of the junction unaccounted for. According to the germline V gene (reference sequence), CDR1 reads SEHNR and CDR2 reads FQNEAQ.